Shown below are 20 T cell receptor beta chains from a single sample sequenced in a study of T cell changes during pregnancy in multiple sclerosis. Profiling relied on immunoSEQ multiplex PCR, and the TCRdb table lists in-frame clones only, not all of them. The table includes over 40,000 clones, 88% detected once. Material: CD8+ T cells from peripheral blood mononuclear cells, obtained after pregnancy. These receptors were collected from a female donor in good health, enrolled as a control in a pregnancy study.

This clone was counted a single time. The gene calls are TRBV9 and TRBJ2-5; possibly TRBD2 for D (6 bases). The V end was cut by 0 bases, the J end by 3 bases, with 15 bases between. The V gene's germline CDR1 is SGDLS and CDR2 YYNGEE. CDR3 size: 16 residues. CDR3 protein: CASSVGAGRAKETQYF. CDR3 sequence (DNA): TGTGCCAGCAGCGTAGGAGCGGGTCGGGCAAAAGAGACCCAGTACTTC.

The V call is TRBV28, the J call TRBJ1-2; a weak D match, TRBD1 (5 bases). The CDR3 is made up of 15 amino acids. CDR1 MDHEN and CDR2 SYDVKM come from the germline V gene. V was shortened by 5 bases and J by 1 base, with 14 bases between the two germline ends. CDR3 nucleotide sequence: TGTGCCAGCAGTATGACAGTGAAACTTAACTATGGCTACACCTTC. This sequence encodes CASSMTVKLNYGYTF.

The chain links TRBV6-4 to TRBJ2-1; the D gene is possibly TRBD2 (5 bases). CDR1 is MRHNA, CDR2 SNTAGT, per germline. V lost 7 bases to trimming and J lost 14 bases, with 12 bases between them. There are 10 residues in the CDR3. CDR3 coding DNA: TGTGCCAGCAACGTGTCGAGGGAGTTCTTC. Encoded protein: CASNVSREFF.

Only one count was recorded for this clone. The CDR3 nucleotides read TGCGCCAGCAGCCACCGACAGGGCCCGAACACTGAAGCTTTCTTT. This translates into CASSHRQGPNTEAFF. The rearrangement links TRBV4-1 to TRBJ1-1, with TRBD1 matching 7 bases. V was clipped by 3 bases and J by 1 base; unmatched bases: 5. CDR1 MGHRA and CDR2 YSYEKL come from the germline V gene. The CDR3 is 15 residues long.

The chain is built from TRBV27 and TRBJ2-5; D remains unclear. From germline, CDR1 is MNHEY and CDR2 SMNVEV (reference sequence). CDR3 length: 15 amino acids. Trimming took off 4 bases at V and 2 bases at J, with 14 bases between the two ends. The CDR3 spells CASSYSRGLQETQYF. Here the CDR3 DNA reads TGTGCCAGCAGTTACTCCAGAGGCCTACAAGAGACCCAGTACTTC.

V gene TRBV18 combines with J gene TRBJ1-1, with 8 bases fitting TRBD1. Trimming cost V 4 bases and J 3 bases; bases outside gene matches: 4. CDR1 and CDR2 from the germline V gene are KGHSH and LQKENI. This CDR3 has 14 residues. The CDR3 DNA follows: TGTGCCAGCTCACTCACAGGGGGAGACACTGAAGCTTTCTTT. It encodes CASSLTGGDTEAFF.

The chain couples TRBV7-9 to TRBJ2-7, with D perhaps matching TRBD2 (5 bases). The CDR3 runs to 13 residues. Germline CDR1 SEHNR, CDR2 FQNEAQ (reference sequence). The V end was cut by 6 bases, the J end by 7 bases, with 16 bases between. The CDR3 DNA reads as TGTGCCAGCAGGTCATGGACCGGGAAAGAGCAGTACTTC. It translates to CASRSWTGKEQYF.

The rearrangement uses TRBV30 and TRBJ2-3; D might be TRBD1 (6 bases). V was cut by 0 bases and J by 4 bases, with 17 bases left in between. This CDR3 is built from 16 residues. The germline V gene has CDR1 GTSNPN and CDR2 SVGIG (reference sequence). Here the CDR3 reads CAWSVGAGELADTQYF. The CDR3 coding sequence is TGTGCCTGGAGTGTAGGGGCAGGGGAATTGGCAGATACGCAGTATTTT.

The chain links TRBV12-5 to TRBJ2-1, with 7 bases matching TRBD2. The CDR3 is 12 residues long. Germline-derived CDR1 and CDR2 are LGHNT and FRNRAP. Unmatched junction bases numbered 1, after V lost 6 bases and J lost 5 bases. CDR3 nucleotide sequence: TGTGCTAGTGGGGGGGGGAACAATGAGCAGTTCTTC. Its translation is CASGGGNNEQFF.

The chain joins TRBV7-9 to TRBJ1-1; 7 bases match TRBD1. The V segment lost 0 bases and the J segment 1 base; nucleotides outside the gene matches: 5. Germline V gene lookup returns CDR1 SEHNR and CDR2 FQNEAQ (reference sequence). The CDR3 runs to 16 residues. The CDR3 spells CASSLAQTGENTEAFF. CDR3 sequence (DNA): TGTGCCAGCAGCTTAGCCCAAACAGGGGAGAACACTGAAGCTTTCTTT.

The chain is built from TRBV7-3 and TRBJ2-1; D is possibly TRBD2 (6 bases). The CDR3 spans 15 residues. Germline CDR1 reads SGHTA; CDR2 reads FQGTGA. The ends were cut back, 1 base at V and 0 bases at J, with 7 bases in the middle. The CDR3 DNA sequence: TGTGCCAGCAGCTTAAACGGGGGCTCCTACAATGAGCAGTTCTTC. Its translation is CASSLNGGSYNEQFF.

This chain links TRBV15 with TRBJ1-1; no definite D call. V was trimmed by 2 bases and J by 3 bases, leaving 7 bases between them. Germline assignment: CDR1 LNHNV and CDR2 YYDKDF (reference sequence). The CDR3 totals 13 residues. DNA for the CDR3: TGTGCCACCAGCAGACTTCTTGACACTGAAGCTTTCTTT. Its protein product is CATSRLLDTEAFF.

The V gene is TRBV30, the J gene TRBJ1-4; perhaps TRBD1 as D (6 bases). The V gene's germline CDR1 is GTSNPN and CDR2 SVGIG (reference sequence). This CDR3 is built from 13 residues. Trimming stripped 5 bases from V and 2 bases from J, with 9 bases between. CDR3 sequence reads: CAWAGDTNEKLFF. CDR3 nucleotide sequence: TGTGCCTGGGCAGGGGACACTAATGAAAAACTGTTTTTT. Full variable domain (remainder filled in from reference TRBV30 and TRBJ1-4): SQTIHQWPATLVQPVGSPLSLECTVEGTSNPNLYWYRQAAGRGLQLLFYSVGIGQISSEVPQNLSASRPQDRQFILSSKKLLLSDSGFYLCAWAGDTNEKLFFGSGTQLSVL.

The chain has TRBV30 and TRBJ1-1, with 9 bases fitting TRBD1. J lost 7 bases, V lost 5 bases, and 8 bases had no gene match. In germline, CDR1 is GTSNPN, CDR2 SVGIG (reference sequence). The CDR3 runs to 13 residues. The CDR3 loop is CAWEQGAGNEAFF. The CDR3 DNA sequence: TGTGCCTGGGAACAGGGGGCCGGGAATGAAGCTTTCTTT.

This chain joins TRBV6-5 and TRBJ1-1; no clear D. The CDR3 has 13 residues. Per germline, CDR1 MNHEY and CDR2 SVGAGI. Trimming left V 1 base short and J 1 base short, with 4 bases between. The CDR3 loop is CASSYLANTEAFF. The CDR3 nucleotides are TGTGCCAGCAGTTACTTGGCGAACACTGAAGCTTTCTTT.

The chain is built from TRBV6-6 and TRBJ1-2; the D is unclear. Deletions cut 7 bases from V and 11 bases from J, with 17 bases between. The CDR3 covers 12 residues. Germline CDR1 and CDR2: MNHNY and SVGAGI (reference sequence). DNA of the CDR3: TGTGCCAGCACGGGAGCCCTATTAGGGTACACCTTC. This gives the protein CASTGALLGYTF.

The rearrangement links TRBV28 to TRBJ1-2; 9 nucleotides match TRBD1. The trim removed 1 base at V and 3 bases at J, leaving 3 bases unmatched. CDR1 MDHEN and CDR2 SYDVKM come from the germline V gene. This CDR3 spans 15 amino acids. The CDR3 nucleotides read TGTGCCAGCAGTTTATTGCGGGACAGGGACTATGGCTACACCTTC. Its protein product is CASSLLRDRDYGYTF.

This clone was detected only a few times. The chain employs TRBV4-1 and TRBJ1-2; no clear D gene. Germline assignment: CDR1 MGHRA and CDR2 YSYEKL. Trimming took 0 bases from V and 6 from J, leaving 17 bases between them. The CDR3 consists of 16 residues. This chain's CDR3 is CASSQDQSPTSHGYTF. As DNA, the CDR3 is TGCGCCAGCAGCCAAGATCAAAGCCCGACTTCGCATGGCTACACCTTC.

The CDR3 here is CASSFGGEGTEAFF. CDR3 nucleotides: TGTGCCAGCAGCTTCGGAGGGGAAGGCACTGAAGCTTTCTTT. V and J are TRBV11-3 and TRBJ1-1; a possible D gene is TRBD1 (5 bases). This CDR3 is 14 amino acids long. Germline CDR1 and CDR2: SGHNT and YENEEA. Trimming took 3 bases from V and 4 from J, leaving 12 bases between them.

V and J are TRBV6-1 and TRBJ2-5, with 10 bases identical to TRBD2. Unmatched junction bases numbered 2, after V lost 9 bases and J lost 4 bases. The CDR3 sequence is 12 residues long. Germline values: CDR1 MNHNS, CDR2 SASEGT. This CDR3 reads CARSGGAETQYF. The CDR3 nucleotides are TGTGCCAGAAGCGGGGGGGCAGAGACCCAGTACTTC.